This T cell receptor beta chain was documented in a study of T cells in Graves' hyperthyroidism and ophthalmopathy (dated 2019 in TCRdb). About the investigation overall: Peripheral blood samples were taken at the time of initial diagnosis, prior to any treatment. To identify distinguishing TCR V-J signatures, a discovery cohort of 95 to 100 patients was used, comprising 40 to 45 with Graves' ophthalmopathy and approximately 58 with stable Graves' hyperthyroidism. Whether ophthalmopathy could be predicted prospectively was tested in an independent validation cohort made up of 18 to 20 hyperthyroidism patients plus 17 patients who later progressed to ophthalmopathy. The roughly 90 discovery patients were divided at random into training and test sets in a 7:3 ratio. In addition, the study compared T-cell repertoires in thyroid tissue and in blood from roughly 6 Graves' hyperthyroidism patients. Once sampling was done, hyperthyroidism patients were given methimazole at a starting dose of 30 mg daily, whereas ophthalmopathy patients were given high-dose intravenous methylprednisolone. The paper describes TCR Vbeta CDR3 sequencing of more than 120 peripheral blood samples, made up of roughly 45 ophthalmopathy patients, 70 to 80 hyperthyroidism patients and 17 progressor patients.

From a lookup of the germline V gene, CDR1 and CDR2 are MNHEY and SVGAGI. The CDR3 covers 14 residues, taking in both the cysteine and the phenylalanine. The kept DNA is CDR3 alone, 42 bases in frame from the first base. Trimming accounts for 5 bases at V and 2 bases at J, while the number of junction bases matched to no gene is 4. Here is what the overall study found, with its caveats: No statistical method was used to fix the sample size in advance, and group allocation was not hidden from the investigators. Most expanded thyroid clonotypes (frequency above 0.001) were also detected in blood, a finding suggesting that blood repertoires may reflect thyroid immune responses. During validation, the model predicted progression to ophthalmopathy a median of about 6.5 months ahead of onset, with around 71% sensitivity and less than 85% specificity. A 13 V-J signature model separated ophthalmopathy from stable hyperthyroidism, with around 88% sensitivity and about 81% specificity in cross-validation and 80%/75% in testing.

The TCR beta CDR3 regions were amplified from the RNA transcripts. For the first round of RT-PCR on the TCR CDR3, the HTBI primer set was used together with the Qiagen OneStep RT-PCR kit. A second multiplex PCR round built the libraries, followed by size selection and purification. Libraries were sequenced paired-end with 100 bp reads on an Illumina HiSeq2000. As for the original processing: SOAPnuke was used to process the raw data, throwing out any read that contained adapters or uncalled bases, had a mean Phred below 15, or lacked an exact constant-primer or identifier match. COPE v1.2.5 was used to merge the high-quality paired reads, and each unique nucleotide sequence was defined as a clonotype. Clonotypes were aligned to IMGT TRBV, TRBD and TRBJ reference segments using MiTCR v1.1. The analysis included only V-J combinations with a frequency above 0.0001, which together covered around 99% of the repertoires. The TCS score was defined as the ratio of F50 (clonal expansion) to E x V (chaos), calculated using BLOSUM62-based TCRdist between CDR3 peptides within each V-J. Welch's t-statistics and random forest reduced approximately 520 V-J features to some 14, which were used in a naive Bayes classifier (R e1071). TCRdb reanalyzed the raw reads on its own, using fastp at Q25 for trimming and MiXCR for clone calling, and kept in-frame beta chains. CDR3 protein sequences are deduplicated, and each keeps its most common genes and DNA. TCRdb's processing, not the authors' own work, is the source of the V and J calls. The sample profile shows 450,000 to 550,000 distinct CDR3 sequences; around a quarter of them were found once. The ten top clones hold around 11% of the sample.

Moderately to severely active disease, a Clinical Activity Score of at least 3, a NOSPECS grade of at least 4, and a duration under 3 months were present in ophthalmopathy patients. Exclusion was applied to patients with uncontrolled infections, other autoimmune diseases, pregnancy or lactation. Clinical symptoms, serum thyroxine and TRAb, thyroid ultrasound, and orbital computed tomography formed the basis for the diagnoses. PBMCs were isolated from about 9 ml of fresh peripheral blood by Ficoll-Paque density gradient centrifugation. Total RNA was extracted using Trizol reagent, and RNA quality was assessed on an Agilent 2100 Bioanalyzer. This clonotype was counted ten times or more. What antigen it recognizes has not been identified. No base quality information exists; no much larger clone differs at one position.

The sequenced material came from blood. This clonotype originated in a woman under 40 with Graves' ophthalmopathy. Recombination connected TRBV6-5 to TRBJ1-2; TRBD1 agrees with 8 junctional bases. CDR3 loop: CASSIQGDNYGYTF. The DNA sequence is given as TGTGCCAGCAGTATACAGGGGGACAACTATGGCTACACCTTC.